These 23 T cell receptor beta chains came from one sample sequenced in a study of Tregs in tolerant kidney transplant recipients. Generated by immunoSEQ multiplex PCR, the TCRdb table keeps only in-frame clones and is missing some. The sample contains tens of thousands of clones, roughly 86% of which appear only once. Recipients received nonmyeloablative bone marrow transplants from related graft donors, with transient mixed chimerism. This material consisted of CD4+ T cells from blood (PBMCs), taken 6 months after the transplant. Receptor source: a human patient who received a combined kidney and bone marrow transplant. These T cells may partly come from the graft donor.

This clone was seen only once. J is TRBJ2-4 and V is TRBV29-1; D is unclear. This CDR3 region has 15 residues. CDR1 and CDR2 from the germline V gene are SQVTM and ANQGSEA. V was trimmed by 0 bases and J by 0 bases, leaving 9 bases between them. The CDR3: CSVEDPPGAKNIQYF. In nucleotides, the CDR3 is TGCAGCGTTGAAGATCCCCCGGGAGCCAAAAACATTCAGTACTTC.

CDR3 nucleotides: TGTGCCAGCAGCCTATGGGGCGGGGCAAGCTATGGCTACACCTTC. This encodes CASSLWGGASYGYTF. This chain links TRBV4-2 with TRBJ1-2; the D gene is possibly TRBD1 (5 bases). The germline V and J ends were trimmed by 4 bases and 4 bases, with 16 bases remaining between them. The germline V gene has CDR1 LGHNA and CDR2 YNFKEQ. The CDR3 extends over 15 amino acids.

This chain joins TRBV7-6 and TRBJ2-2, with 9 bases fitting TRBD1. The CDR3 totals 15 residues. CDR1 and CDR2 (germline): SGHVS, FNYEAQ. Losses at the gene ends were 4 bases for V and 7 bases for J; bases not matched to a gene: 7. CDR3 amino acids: CASSSNRGRGGELFF. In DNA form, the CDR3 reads TGTGCCAGCAGCTCCAACAGGGGGCGAGGCGGGGAGCTGTTTTTT.

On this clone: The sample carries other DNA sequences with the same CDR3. CDR3 residues: CASSLGEWNSPLHF. The CDR3 coding sequence is TGCGCCAGCAGCTTGGGGGAGTGGAATTCACCCCTCCACTTT. The chain is built from TRBV5-1 and TRBJ1-6, with no clear D. The CDR3 is 14 amino acids. CDR1 is SGHRS and CDR2 is YFSETQ in the germline V gene. V was trimmed by 0 bases and J by 7 bases, leaving 8 bases between them.

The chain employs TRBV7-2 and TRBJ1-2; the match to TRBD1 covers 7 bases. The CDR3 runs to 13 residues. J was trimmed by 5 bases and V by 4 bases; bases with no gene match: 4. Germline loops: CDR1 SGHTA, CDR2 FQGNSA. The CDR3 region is CASSSTGTYGYTF. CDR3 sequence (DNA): TGTGCCAGCAGCTCGACAGGGACTTATGGCTACACCTTC.

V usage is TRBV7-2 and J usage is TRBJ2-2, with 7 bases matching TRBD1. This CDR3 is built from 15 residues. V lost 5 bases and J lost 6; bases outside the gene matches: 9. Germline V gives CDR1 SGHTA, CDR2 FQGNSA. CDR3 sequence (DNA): TGTGCCAGCAGCGTACAGGGGCGTAAGGCCGGGGAGCTGTTTTTT. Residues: CASSVQGRKAGELFF.

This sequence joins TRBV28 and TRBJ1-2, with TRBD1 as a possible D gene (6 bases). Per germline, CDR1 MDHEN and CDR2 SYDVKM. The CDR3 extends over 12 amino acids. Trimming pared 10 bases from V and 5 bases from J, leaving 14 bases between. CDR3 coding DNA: TGTGCCACACAGGGATTTTCGTATGGCTACACCTTC. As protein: CATQGFSYGYTF.

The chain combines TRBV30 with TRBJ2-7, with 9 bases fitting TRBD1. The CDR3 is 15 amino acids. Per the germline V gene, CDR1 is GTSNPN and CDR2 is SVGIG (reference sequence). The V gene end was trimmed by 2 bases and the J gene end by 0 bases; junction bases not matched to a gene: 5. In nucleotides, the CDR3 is TGTGCCTGGAGTCCGGACAGGGGTGGCTCCTACGAGCAGTACTTC. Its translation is CAWSPDRGGSYEQYF.

The CDR3 bases are TGTGCCATCCCTAGCGGGGGGCCAGATACGCAGTATTTT. Translated: CAIPSGGPDTQYF. J is TRBJ2-3 and V is TRBV7-9, with TRBD2 matching 11 bases. With V trimmed by 10 bases and J by 4 bases, 4 bases remained unmatched. The CDR3 loop spans 13 amino acids. Germline CDR1 reads SEHNR; CDR2 reads FQNEAQ (reference sequence).

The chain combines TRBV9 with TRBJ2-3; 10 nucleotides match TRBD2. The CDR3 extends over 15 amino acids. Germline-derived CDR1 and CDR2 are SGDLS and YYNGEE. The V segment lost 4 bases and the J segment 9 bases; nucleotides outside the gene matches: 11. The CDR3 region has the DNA TGTGCCAGCAGCCTTAAGCCTAGCGGGAGTGCGACGCAGTATTTT. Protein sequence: CASSLKPSGSATQYF.

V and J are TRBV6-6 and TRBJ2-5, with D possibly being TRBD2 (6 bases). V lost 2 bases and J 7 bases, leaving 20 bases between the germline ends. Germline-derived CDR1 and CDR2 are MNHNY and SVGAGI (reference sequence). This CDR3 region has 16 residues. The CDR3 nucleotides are TGTGCCAGCAGTTACGGGGGGAAGGTAGGGATATGGACCCAGTACTTC. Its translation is CASSYGGKVGIWTQYF.

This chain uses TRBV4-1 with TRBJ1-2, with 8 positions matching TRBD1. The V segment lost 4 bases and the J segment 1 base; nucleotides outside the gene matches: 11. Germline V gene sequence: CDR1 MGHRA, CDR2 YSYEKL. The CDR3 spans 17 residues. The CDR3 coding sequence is TGCGCCAGCAGCCCATGGACAGGGAATAGGGGTAACTATGGCTACACCTTC. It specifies CASSPWTGNRGNYGYTF.

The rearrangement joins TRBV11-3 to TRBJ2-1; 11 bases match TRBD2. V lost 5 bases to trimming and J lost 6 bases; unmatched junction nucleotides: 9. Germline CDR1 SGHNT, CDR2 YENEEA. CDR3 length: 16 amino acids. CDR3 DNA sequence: TGTGCCAGCAGCCGTATAGCGGGGGGGCCAGGCAATGAGCAGTTCTTC. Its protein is CASSRIAGGPGNEQFF. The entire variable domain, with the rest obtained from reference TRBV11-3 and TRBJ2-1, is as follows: EAGVVQSPRYKIIEKKQPVAFWCNPISGHNTLYWYLQNLGQGPELLIRYENEEAVDDSQLPKDRFSAERLKGVDSTLKIQPAELGDSAVYLCASSRIAGGPGNEQFFGPGTRLTVL.

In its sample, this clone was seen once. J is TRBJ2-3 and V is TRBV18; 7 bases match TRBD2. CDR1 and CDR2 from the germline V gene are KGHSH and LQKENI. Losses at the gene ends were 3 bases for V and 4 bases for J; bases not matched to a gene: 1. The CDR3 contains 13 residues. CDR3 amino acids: CASSPSGADTQYF. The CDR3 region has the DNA TGTGCCAGCTCACCGAGCGGGGCAGATACGCAGTATTTT.

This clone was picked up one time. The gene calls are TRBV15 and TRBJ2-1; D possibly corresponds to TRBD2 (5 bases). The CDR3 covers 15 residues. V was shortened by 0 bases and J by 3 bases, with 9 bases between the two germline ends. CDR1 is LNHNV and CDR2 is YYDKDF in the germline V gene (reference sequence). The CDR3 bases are TGTGCCACCAGCAGAGATGGTACTAGCTACAATGAGCAGTTCTTC. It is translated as CATSRDGTSYNEQFF.

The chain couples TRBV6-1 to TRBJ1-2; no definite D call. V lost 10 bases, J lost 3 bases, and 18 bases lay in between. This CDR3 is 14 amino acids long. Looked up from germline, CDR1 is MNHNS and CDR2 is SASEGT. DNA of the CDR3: TGTGCCACTAGTAACACAATTTTGTACTATGGCTACACCTTC. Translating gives CATSNTILYYGYTF.

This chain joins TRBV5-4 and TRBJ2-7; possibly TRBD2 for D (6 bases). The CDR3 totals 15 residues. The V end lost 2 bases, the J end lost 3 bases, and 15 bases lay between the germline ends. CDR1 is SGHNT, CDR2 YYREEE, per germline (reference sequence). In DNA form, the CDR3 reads TGTGCCAGCAGCTTATGGGGGACTTCAAACTACGAGCAGTACTTC. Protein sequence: CASSLWGTSNYEQYF.

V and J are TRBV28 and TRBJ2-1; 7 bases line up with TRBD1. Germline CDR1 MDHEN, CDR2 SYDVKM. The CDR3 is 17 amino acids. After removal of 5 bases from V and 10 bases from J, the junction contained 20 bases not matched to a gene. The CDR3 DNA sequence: TGTGCCAGCAGTCCTCCGCTTGACAGGGTAGATAGTGTCGAGCAGTTCTTC. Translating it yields CASSPPLDRVDSVEQFF.

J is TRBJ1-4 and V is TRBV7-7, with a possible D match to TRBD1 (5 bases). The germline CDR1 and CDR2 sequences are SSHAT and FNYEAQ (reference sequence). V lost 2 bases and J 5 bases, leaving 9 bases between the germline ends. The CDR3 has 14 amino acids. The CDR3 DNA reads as TGTGCCAGCAGCTTACAGGGTCTCAATGAAAAACTGTTTTTT. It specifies CASSLQGLNEKLFF.

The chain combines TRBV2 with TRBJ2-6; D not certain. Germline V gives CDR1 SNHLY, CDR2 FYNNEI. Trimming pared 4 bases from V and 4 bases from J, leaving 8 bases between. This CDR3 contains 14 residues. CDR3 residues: CASSVRVGANVLTF. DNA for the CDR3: TGTGCCAGCAGTGTCCGGGTAGGGGCCAACGTCCTGACTTTC.

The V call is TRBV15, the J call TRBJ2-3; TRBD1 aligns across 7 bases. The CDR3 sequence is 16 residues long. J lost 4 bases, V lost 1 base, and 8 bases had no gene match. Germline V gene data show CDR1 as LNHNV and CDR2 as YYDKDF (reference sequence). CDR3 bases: TGTGCCACCAGCAGAGCCCTCCTAAGGGGGCCAGATACGCAGTATTTT. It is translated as CATSRALLRGPDTQYF.

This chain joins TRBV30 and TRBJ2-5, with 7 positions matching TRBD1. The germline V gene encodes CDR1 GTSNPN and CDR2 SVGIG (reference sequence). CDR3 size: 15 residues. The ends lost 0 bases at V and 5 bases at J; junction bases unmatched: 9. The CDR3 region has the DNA TGTGCCTGGAGTGTCCCCAGACAGGGAGCCGAGACCCAGTACTTC. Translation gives CAWSVPRQGAETQYF.

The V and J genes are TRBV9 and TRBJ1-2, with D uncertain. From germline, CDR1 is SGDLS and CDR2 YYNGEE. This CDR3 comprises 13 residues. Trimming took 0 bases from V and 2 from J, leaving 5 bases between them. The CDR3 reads CASSVAQNYGYTF. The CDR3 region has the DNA TGTGCCAGCAGCGTAGCACAAAACTATGGCTACACCTTC.